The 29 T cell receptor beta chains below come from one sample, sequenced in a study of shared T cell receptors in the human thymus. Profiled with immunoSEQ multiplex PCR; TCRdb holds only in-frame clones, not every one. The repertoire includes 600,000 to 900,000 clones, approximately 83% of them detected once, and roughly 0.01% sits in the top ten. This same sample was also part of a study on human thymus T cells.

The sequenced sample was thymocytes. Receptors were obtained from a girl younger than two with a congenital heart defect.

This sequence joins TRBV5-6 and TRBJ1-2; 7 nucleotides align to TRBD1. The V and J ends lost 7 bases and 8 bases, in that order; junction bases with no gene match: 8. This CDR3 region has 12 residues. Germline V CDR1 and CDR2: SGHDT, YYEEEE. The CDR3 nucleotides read TGTGCCAGCGGCCGGGACAGTGGAGGCTACACCTTC. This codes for CASGRDSGGYTF.

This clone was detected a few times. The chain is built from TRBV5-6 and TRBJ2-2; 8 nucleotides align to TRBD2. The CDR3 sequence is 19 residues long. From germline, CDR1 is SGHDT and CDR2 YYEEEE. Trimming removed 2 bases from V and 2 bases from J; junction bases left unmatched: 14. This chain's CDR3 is CASSFSLGAGGKNTGELFF. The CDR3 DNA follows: TGTGCCAGCAGCTTCTCTCTTGGGGCGGGGGGAAAAAACACCGGGGAGCTGTTTTTT.

CDR3 DNA sequence: TGCGCCAGCAGTACAAGCTTTCCGAGGGCACCCCTCTATTACGAGCAGTACTTC. This gives the protein CASSTSFPRAPLYYEQYF. The chain has TRBV4-1 and TRBJ2-7; D is possibly TRBD2 (5 bases). The germline V gene has CDR1 MGHRA and CDR2 YSYEKL. The CDR3 sequence is 18 residues long. V was shortened by 6 bases and J by 4 bases, with 28 bases between the two germline ends.

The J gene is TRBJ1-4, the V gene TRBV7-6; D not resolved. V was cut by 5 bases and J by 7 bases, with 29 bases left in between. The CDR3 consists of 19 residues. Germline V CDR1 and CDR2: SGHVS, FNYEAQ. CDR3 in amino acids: CASSPRQILITALGEKLFF. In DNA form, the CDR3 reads TGTGCCAGCAGCCCTCGGCAGATACTAATAACCGCATTGGGTGAAAAACTGTTTTTT.

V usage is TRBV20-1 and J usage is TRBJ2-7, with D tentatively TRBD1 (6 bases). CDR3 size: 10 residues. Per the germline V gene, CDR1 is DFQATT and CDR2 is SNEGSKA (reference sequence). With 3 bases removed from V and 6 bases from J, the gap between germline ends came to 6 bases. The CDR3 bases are TGCAGTGCTAGGGGGGCCGAGCAGTACTTC. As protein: CSARGAEQYF.

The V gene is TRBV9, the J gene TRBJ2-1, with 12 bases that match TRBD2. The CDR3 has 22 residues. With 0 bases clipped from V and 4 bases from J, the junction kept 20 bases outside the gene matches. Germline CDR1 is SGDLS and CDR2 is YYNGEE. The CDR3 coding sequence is TGTGCCAGCAGCGTAGGGCTAGCGGGGGGGAACACCTGGAGCACGCCTTACAATGAGCAGTTCTTC. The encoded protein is CASSVGLAGGNTWSTPYNEQFF.

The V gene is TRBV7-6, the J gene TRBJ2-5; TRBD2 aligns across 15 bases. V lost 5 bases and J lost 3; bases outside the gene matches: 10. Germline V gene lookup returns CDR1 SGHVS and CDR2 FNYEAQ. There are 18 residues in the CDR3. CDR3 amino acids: CASSGPGTSGGIEETQYF. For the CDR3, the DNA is TGTGCCAGCAGCGGCCCCGGGACTAGCGGGGGGATAGAAGAGACCCAGTACTTC. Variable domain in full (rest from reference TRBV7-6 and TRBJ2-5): GAGVSQSPRYKVTKRGQDVALRCDPISGHVSLYWYRQALGQGPEFLTYFNYEAQQDKSGLPNDRFSAERPEGSISTLTIQRTEQRDSAMYRCASSGPGTSGGIEETQYFGPGTRLLVL.

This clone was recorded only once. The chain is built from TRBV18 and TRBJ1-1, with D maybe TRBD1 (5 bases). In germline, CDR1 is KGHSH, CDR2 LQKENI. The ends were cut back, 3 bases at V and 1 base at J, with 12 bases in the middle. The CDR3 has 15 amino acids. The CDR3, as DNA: TGTGCCAGCTCACCTCCAGGGACTACGAACACTGAAGCTTTCTTT. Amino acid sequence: CASSPPGTTNTEAFF. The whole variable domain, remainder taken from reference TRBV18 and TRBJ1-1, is NAGVMQNPRHLVRRRGQEARLRCSPMKGHSHVYWYRQLPEEGLKFMVYLQKENIIDESGMPKERFSAEFPKEGPSILRIQQVVRGDSAAYFCASSPPGTTNTEAFFGQGTRLTVV.

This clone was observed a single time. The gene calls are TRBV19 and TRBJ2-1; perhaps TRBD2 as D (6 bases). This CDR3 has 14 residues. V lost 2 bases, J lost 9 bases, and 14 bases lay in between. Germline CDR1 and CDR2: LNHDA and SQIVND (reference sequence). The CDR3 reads CASSIPPRGGEQFF. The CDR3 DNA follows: TGTGCCAGTAGTATACCTCCGCGGGGCGGTGAGCAGTTCTTC. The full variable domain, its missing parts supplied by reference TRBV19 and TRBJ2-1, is DGGITQSPKYLFRKEGQNVTLSCEQNLNHDAMYWYRQDPGQGLRLIYYSQIVNDFQKGDIAEGYSVSREKKESFPLTVTSAQKNPTAFYLCASSIPPRGGEQFFGPGTRLTVL.

CDR3 coding DNA: TGTGCCAGCGGAGGGAGATCTGGTTCCGCTGAAGCTTTCTTT. Translation: CASGGRSGSAEAFF. This chain connects TRBV6-5 to TRBJ1-1; no clear D. Deletions cut 8 bases from V and 6 bases from J, with 19 bases between. The CDR3 is 14 amino acids. Per the germline V gene, CDR1 is MNHEY and CDR2 is SVGAGI.

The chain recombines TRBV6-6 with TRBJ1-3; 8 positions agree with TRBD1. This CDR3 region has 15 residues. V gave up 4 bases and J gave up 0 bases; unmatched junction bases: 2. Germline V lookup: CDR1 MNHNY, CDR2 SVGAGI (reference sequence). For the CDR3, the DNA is TGTGCCAGCAGTTCGACAGGGGTCTCTGGAAACACCATATATTTT. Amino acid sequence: CASSSTGVSGNTIYF.

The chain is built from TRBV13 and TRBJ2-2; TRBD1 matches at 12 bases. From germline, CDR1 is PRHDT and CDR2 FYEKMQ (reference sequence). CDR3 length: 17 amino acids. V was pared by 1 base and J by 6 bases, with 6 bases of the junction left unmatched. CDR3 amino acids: CASSLVRDRGRAGELFF. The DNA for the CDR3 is TGTGCCAGCAGCTTAGTCCGGGACAGGGGGCGTGCCGGGGAGCTGTTTTTT. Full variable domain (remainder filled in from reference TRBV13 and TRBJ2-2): AAGVIQSPRHLIKEKRETATLKCYPIPRHDTVYWYQQGPGQDPQFLISFYEKMQSDKGSIPDRFSAQQFSDYHSELNMSSLELGDSALYFCASSLVRDRGRAGELFFGEGSRLTVL.

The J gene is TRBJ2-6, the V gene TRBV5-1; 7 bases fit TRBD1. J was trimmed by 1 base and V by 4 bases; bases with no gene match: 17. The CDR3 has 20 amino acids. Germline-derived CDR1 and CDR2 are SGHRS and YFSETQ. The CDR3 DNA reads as TGCGCCAGCAGCACCAAAAGACCGGGACAGAAAGTGTCTGGGGCCAACGTCCTGACTTTC. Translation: CASSTKRPGQKVSGANVLTF.

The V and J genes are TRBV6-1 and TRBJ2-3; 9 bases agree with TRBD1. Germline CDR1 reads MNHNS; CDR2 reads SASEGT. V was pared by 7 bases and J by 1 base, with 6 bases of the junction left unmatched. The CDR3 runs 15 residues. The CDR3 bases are TGTGCCAGCAATCTCCGGGACAGGGGCACAGATACGCAGTATTTT. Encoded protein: CASNLRDRGTDTQYF.

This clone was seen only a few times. In nucleotides, the CDR3 is TGTGCCAGCAGCGACCAACGGACAGGTGATAATTCACCCCTCCACTTT. Its translation: CASSDQRTGDNSPLHF. This sequence joins TRBV5-4 and TRBJ1-6; 7 nucleotides agree with TRBD1. V was pared by 4 bases and J by 5 bases, with 9 bases of the junction left unmatched. CDR3 size: 16 residues. Germline V gene lookup returns CDR1 SGHNT and CDR2 YYREEE (reference sequence).

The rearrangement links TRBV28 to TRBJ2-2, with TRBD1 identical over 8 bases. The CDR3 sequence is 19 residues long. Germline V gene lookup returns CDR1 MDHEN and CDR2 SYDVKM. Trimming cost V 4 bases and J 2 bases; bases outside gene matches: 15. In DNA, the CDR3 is TGTGCCAGCAGTTCTTTATGCCCAGGGACAGGAAGAAACACCGGGGAGCTGTTTTTT. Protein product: CASSSLCPGTGRNTGELFF. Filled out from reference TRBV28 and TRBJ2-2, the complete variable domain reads DVKVTQSSRYLVKRTGEKVFLECVQDMDHENMFWYRQDPGLGLRLIYFSYDVKMKEKGDIPEGYSVSREKKERFSLILESASTNQTSMYLCASSSLCPGTGRNTGELFFGEGSRLTVL.

Here the CDR3 reads CASSDRDSHGQYF. DNA of the CDR3: TGTGCCAGCAGTGATCGGGACAGTCATGGGCAGTACTTC. The chain carries TRBV2 and TRBJ2-7, with 7 bases lining up with TRBD1. The CDR3 consists of 13 residues. Germline loops: CDR1 SNHLY, CDR2 FYNNEI. V lost 3 bases to trimming and J lost 9 bases; unmatched junction nucleotides: 8.

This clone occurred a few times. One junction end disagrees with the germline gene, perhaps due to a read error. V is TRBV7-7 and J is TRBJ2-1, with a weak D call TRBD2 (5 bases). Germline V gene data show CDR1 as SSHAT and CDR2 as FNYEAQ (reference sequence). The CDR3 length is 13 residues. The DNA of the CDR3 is TGTGCTAGCAGCTTAGCAGAGGGAAATGAGCAGTTCTTC. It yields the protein CASSLAEGNEQFF.

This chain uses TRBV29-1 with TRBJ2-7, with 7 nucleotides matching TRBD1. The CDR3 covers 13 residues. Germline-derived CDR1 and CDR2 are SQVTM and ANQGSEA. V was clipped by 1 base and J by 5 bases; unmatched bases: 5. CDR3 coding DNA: TGCAGCGTTGAAGGACAGGGTATCCACGAGCAGTACTTC. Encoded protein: CSVEGQGIHEQYF.

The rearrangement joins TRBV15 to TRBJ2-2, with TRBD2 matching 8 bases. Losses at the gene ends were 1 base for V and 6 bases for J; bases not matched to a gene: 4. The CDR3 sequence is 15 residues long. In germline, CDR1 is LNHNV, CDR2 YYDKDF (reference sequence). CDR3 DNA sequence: TGTGCCACCAGCAGAGTCGGGGGGGCGGCCGGGGAGCTGTTTTTT. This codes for CATSRVGGAAGELFF. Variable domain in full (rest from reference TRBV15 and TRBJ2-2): DAMVIQNPRYQVTQFGKPVTLSCSQTLNHNVMYWYQQKSSQAPKLLFHYYDKDFNNEADTPDNFQSRRPNTSFCFLDIRSPGLGDTAMYLCATSRVGGAAGELFFGEGSRLTVL.

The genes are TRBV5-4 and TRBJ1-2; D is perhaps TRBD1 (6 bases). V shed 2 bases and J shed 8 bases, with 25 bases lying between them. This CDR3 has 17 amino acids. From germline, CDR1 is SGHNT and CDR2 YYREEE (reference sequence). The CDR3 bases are TGTGCCAGCAGCTTTATCATCGGAGGGGGGGGTATGGGCGGCTACACCTTC. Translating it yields CASSFIIGGGGMGGYTF.

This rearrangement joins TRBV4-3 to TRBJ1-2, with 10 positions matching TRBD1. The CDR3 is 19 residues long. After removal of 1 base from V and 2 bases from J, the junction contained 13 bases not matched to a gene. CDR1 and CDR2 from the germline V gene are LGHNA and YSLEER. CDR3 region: CASSQAGSSGTGANYGYTF. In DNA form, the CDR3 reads TGCGCCAGCAGCCAAGCTGGTAGTTCAGGGACAGGGGCCAACTATGGCTACACCTTC.

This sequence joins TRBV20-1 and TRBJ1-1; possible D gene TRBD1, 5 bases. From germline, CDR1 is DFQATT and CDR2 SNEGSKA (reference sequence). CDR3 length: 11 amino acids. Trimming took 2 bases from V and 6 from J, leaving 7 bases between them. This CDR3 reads CSARQGSEAFF. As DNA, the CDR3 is TGCAGTGCTAGACAGGGTTCTGAAGCTTTCTTT.

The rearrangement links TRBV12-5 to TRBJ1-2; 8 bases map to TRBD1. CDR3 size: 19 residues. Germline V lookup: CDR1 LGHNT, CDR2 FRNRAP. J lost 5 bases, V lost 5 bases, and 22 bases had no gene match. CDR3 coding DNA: TGTGCTAGTGGTCATCCCGCCAAAAAGCGACAGGGGCGTGGGTATGGCTACACCTTC. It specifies CASGHPAKKRQGRGYGYTF.

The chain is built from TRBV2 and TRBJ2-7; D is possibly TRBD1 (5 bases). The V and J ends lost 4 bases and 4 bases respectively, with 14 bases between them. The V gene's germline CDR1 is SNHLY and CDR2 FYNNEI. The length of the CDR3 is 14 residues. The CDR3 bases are TGTGCCAGCAGTGGTTCAGGGTCCTTATACGAGCAGTACTTC. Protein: CASSGSGSLYEQYF.

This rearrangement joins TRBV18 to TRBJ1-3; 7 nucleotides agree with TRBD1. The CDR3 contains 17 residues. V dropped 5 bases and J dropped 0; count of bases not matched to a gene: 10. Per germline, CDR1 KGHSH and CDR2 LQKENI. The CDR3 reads CASSKRRQGYSGNTIYF. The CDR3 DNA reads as TGTGCCAGCTCAAAGCGCCGACAGGGATACTCTGGAAACACCATATATTTT.

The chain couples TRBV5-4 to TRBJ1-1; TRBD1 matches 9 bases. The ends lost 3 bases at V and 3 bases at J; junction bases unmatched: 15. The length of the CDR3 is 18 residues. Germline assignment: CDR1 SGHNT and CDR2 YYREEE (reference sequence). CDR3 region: CASSSTGQGNLQYTEAFF. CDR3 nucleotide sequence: TGTGCCAGCAGCTCGACGGGACAGGGTAACCTCCAGTACACTGAAGCTTTCTTT.

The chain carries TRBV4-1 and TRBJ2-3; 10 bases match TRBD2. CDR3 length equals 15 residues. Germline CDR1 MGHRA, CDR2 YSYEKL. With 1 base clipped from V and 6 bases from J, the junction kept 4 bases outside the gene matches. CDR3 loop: CASSQVLAGTDTQYF. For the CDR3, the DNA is TGCGCCAGCAGCCAAGTACTAGCGGGGACGGATACGCAGTATTTT.

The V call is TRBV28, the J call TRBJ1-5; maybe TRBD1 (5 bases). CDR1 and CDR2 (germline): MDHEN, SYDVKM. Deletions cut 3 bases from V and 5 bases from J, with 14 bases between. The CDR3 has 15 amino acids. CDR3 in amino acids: CASSFQGLVDQPQHF. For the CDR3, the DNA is TGTGCCAGCAGTTTTCAGGGCCTAGTCGATCAGCCCCAGCATTTT.